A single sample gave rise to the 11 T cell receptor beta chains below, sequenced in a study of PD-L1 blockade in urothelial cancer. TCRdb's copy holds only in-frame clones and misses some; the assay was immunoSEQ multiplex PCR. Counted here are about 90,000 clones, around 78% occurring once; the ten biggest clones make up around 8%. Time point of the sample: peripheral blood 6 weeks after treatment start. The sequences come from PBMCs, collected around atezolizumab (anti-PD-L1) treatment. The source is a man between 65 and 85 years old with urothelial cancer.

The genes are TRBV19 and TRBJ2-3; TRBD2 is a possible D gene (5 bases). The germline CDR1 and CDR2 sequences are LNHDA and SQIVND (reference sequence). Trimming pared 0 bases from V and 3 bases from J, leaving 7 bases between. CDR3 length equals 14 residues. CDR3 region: CASSIDGETDTQYF. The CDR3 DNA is TGTGCCAGTAGTATAGATGGGGAGACAGATACGCAGTATTTT.

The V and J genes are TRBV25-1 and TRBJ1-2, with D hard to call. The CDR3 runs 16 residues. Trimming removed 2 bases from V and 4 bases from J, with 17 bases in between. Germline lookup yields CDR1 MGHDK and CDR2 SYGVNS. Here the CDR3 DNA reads TGTGCCAGCAGTGAACCGGATGTAACAGCCCGCTATGGCTACACCTTC. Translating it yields CASSEPDVTARYGYTF.

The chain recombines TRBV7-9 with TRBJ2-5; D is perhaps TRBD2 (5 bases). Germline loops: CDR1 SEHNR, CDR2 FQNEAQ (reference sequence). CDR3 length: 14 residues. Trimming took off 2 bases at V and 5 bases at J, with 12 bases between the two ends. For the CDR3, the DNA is TGTGCCAGCAGCTTAACGGGGAGTTGGGAGACCCAGTACTTC. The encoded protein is CASSLTGSWETQYF.

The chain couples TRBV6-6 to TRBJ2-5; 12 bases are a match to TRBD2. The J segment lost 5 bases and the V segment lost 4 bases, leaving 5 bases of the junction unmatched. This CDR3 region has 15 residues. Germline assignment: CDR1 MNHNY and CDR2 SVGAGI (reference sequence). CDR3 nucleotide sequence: TGTGCCAGCAGTTCTAGCGGGGGGGCTGCGGAGACCCAGTACTTC. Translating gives CASSSSGGAAETQYF.

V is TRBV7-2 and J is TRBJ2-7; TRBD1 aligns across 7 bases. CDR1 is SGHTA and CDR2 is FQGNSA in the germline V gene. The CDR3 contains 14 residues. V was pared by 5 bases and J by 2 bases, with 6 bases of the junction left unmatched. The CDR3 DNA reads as TGTGCCAGCAGCCCCCGGGACAGAGCCTACGAGCAGTACTTC. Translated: CASSPRDRAYEQYF. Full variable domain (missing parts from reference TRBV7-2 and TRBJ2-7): GAGVSQSPSNKVTEKGKDVELRCDPISGHTALYWYRQSLGQGLEFLIYFQGNSAPDKSGLPSDRFSAERTGGSVSTLTIQRTQQEDSAVYLCASSPRDRAYEQYFGPGTRLTVT.

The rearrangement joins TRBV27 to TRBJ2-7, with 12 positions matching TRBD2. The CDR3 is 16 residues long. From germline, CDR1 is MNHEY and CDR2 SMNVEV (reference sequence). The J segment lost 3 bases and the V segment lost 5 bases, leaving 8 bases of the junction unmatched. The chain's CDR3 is CASSPQTSGGHYEQYF. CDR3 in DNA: TGTGCCAGCAGTCCACAGACTAGCGGGGGTCACTACGAGCAGTACTTC.

CDR3 sequence reads: CASSPRTGGQETQYF. Written as DNA, the CDR3 is TGTGCCAGCAGTCCACGGACAGGGGGACAAGAGACCCAGTACTTC. The gene calls are TRBV27 and TRBJ2-5, with TRBD1 matching over 10 bases. Germline CDR1 and CDR2: MNHEY and SMNVEV (reference sequence). The CDR3 loop spans 15 amino acids. V was pared by 5 bases and J by 2 bases, with 5 bases of the junction left unmatched.

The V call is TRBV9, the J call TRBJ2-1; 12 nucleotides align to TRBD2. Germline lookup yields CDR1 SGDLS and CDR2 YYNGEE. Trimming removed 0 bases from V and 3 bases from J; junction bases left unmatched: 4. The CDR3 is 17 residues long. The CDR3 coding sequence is TGTGCCAGCAGCGTAGGTTGGACTAGCGGGAACTACAATGAGCAGTTCTTC. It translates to CASSVGWTSGNYNEQFF. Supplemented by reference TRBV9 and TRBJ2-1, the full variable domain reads DSGVTQTPKHLITATGQRVTLRCSPRSGDLSVYWYQQSLDQGLQFLIQYYNGEERAKGNILERFSAQQFPDLHSELNLSSLELGDSALYFCASSVGWTSGNYNEQFFGPGTRLTVL.

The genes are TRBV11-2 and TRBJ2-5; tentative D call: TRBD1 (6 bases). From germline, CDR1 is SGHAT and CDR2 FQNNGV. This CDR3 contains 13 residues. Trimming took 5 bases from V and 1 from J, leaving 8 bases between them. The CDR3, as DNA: TGTGCCAGCAGCCGGACAGTCCAAGAGACCCAGTACTTC. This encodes CASSRTVQETQYF. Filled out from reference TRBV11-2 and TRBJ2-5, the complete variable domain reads EAGVAQSPRYKIIEKRQSVAFWCNPISGHATLYWYQQILGQGPKLLIQFQNNGVVDDSQLPKDRFSAERLKGVDSTLKIQPAKLEDSAVYLCASSRTVQETQYFGPGTRLLVL.

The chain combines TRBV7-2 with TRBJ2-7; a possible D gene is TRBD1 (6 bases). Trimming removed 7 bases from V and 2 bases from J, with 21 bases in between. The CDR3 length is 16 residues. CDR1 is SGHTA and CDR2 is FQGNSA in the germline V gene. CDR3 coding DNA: TGTGCCAGCAATCAAGGTTCGGCTAGGGGGACCTACGAGCAGTACTTC. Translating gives CASNQGSARGTYEQYF.

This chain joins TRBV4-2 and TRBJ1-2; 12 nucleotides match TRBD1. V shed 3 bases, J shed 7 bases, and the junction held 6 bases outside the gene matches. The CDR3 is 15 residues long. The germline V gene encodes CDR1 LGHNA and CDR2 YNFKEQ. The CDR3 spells CASSQPGQGARGYTF. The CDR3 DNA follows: TGTGCCAGCAGCCAGCCGGGACAGGGGGCGCGTGGCTACACCTTC.